The 26 T cell receptor beta chains given below trace back to one sample, sequenced in a study of T-cell reconstitution after alpha-beta-depleted transplantation in children. During its preparation, the TCRbeta library received unique molecular identifiers. MiXCR, applied by TCRdb to the PCR reads, yields one record per CDR3 protein. The sample shows fewer than 25,000 distinct CDR3 sequences, roughly a tenth of them seen only once. The specimen was PBMCs from the stem cell graft donor, collected from the stem cell graft. These receptors were obtained from a human donor who donated a stem cell graft to a child with chronic granulomatous disease.

This clonotype has at least ten counts. The chain joins TRBV11-1 to TRBJ1-5; 7 nucleotides align to TRBD1. Germline V gene sequence: CDR1 SGHAT, CDR2 FQDESV (reference sequence). Trimming cost V 4 bases and J 0 bases; bases outside gene matches: 12. The CDR3 runs 18 residues. For the CDR3, the DNA is TGTGCCAGCAGCTCCCCTGGGACAGTAGGGGATAGCAATCAGCCCCAGCATTTT. It specifies CASSSPGTVGDSNQPQHF. The full variable domain, in which reference TRBV11-1 and TRBJ1-5 provide the parts outside the CDR3, is EAEVAQSPRYKITEKSQAVAFWCDPISGHATLYWYRQILGQGPELLVQFQDESVVDDSQLPKDRFSAERLKGVDSTLKIQPAELGDSAMYLCASSSPGTVGDSNQPQHFGDGTRLSIL.

At least ten counts were recorded for this clonotype. V is TRBV6-6 and J is TRBJ1-1; weak D call: TRBD1 (6 bases). The CDR3 is 15 residues long. The V end was cut by 7 bases, the J end by 3 bases, with 18 bases between. The germline gives CDR1 MNHNY, CDR2 SVGAGI (reference sequence). The CDR3, as DNA: TGTGCCAGCACCCAATACAGGGACGGAGACACTGAAGCTTTCTTT. It codes for CASTQYRDGDTEAFF.

This clonotype was found many times. The rearrangement joins TRBV11-2 to TRBJ2-3; D remains ambiguous. CDR1 and CDR2 (germline): SGHAT, FQNNGV. The CDR3 consists of 16 residues. V gave up 3 bases and J gave up 1 base, with 14 bases separating them. This chain's CDR3 is CASSLVGHWGTDTQYF. The CDR3 DNA is TGTGCCAGCAGCTTGGTTGGGCACTGGGGCACAGATACGCAGTATTTT.

This clonotype was recorded many times. The chain has TRBV7-9 and TRBJ2-5; D is uncertain. Germline V CDR1 and CDR2: SEHNR, FQNEAQ (reference sequence). The CDR3 loop spans 14 amino acids. V was pared by 6 bases and J by 4 bases, with 15 bases between. The CDR3 spells CASRMALRGETQYF. The CDR3 DNA reads as TGTGCCAGCAGAATGGCCCTCCGAGGAGAGACCCAGTACTTC. The complete variable domain, with remaining parts taken from reference TRBV7-9 and TRBJ2-5, reads DTGVSQNPRHKITKRGQNVTFRCDPISEHNRLYWYRQTLGQGPEFLTYFQNEAQLEKSRLLSDRFSAERPKGSFSTLEIQRTEQGDSAMYLCASRMALRGETQYFGPGTRLLVL.

This clonotype was seen many times. The rearrangement uses TRBV13 and TRBJ2-7; 7 bases align to TRBD1. V trimming: 5 bases; J trimming: 2 bases; junction bases outside the gene matches: 6. Germline CDR1 PRHDT, CDR2 FYEKMQ (reference sequence). The CDR3 totals 14 residues. The CDR3 loop reads CASSPKGQPYEQYF. The CDR3 region has the DNA TGTGCCAGCAGCCCAAAGGGACAGCCCTACGAGCAGTACTTC.

This clonotype was recorded at least ten times. The rearrangement links TRBV29-1 to TRBJ2-2, with 7 bases fitting TRBD2. The V gene's germline CDR1 is SQVTM and CDR2 ANQGSEA. The V segment lost 8 bases and the J segment 6 bases; nucleotides outside the gene matches: 15. This CDR3 is 15 amino acids long. The CDR3 bases are TGCAGCCCGACCGGGGGGACTCGCTATCCCGGGGAGCTGTTTTTT. Protein: CSPTGGTRYPGELFF.

In its sample, this clonotype ranks as medium-sized (0.01 to 0.1%). The chain recombines TRBV5-1 with TRBJ2-7; the match to TRBD1 covers 8 bases. The CDR3 loop spans 14 amino acids. The germline V gene encodes CDR1 SGHRS and CDR2 YFSETQ. Unmatched junction bases numbered 2, after V lost 1 base and J lost 2 bases. The CDR3 coding sequence is TGCGCCAGCAGCTTGACAGGGGGTGCCTACGAGCAGTACTTC. Translating gives CASSLTGGAYEQYF.

This clonotype was recorded at least ten times. The chain employs TRBV10-2 and TRBJ2-1; TRBD2 might be the D (7 bases). V was pared by 6 bases and J by 0 bases, with 12 bases between. The CDR3 covers 15 residues. CDR1 is WSHSY, CDR2 SAAADI, per germline. The CDR3 DNA reads TGCGCCAGCAGGCCTAGGGGGGGCTCCTACAATGAGCAGTTCTTC. It specifies CASRPRGGSYNEQFF.

This clonotype was recorded at least ten times. The chain links TRBV20-1 to TRBJ1-2, with D maybe TRBD1 (5 bases). Germline V gene sequence: CDR1 DFQATT, CDR2 SNEGSKA (reference sequence). The CDR3 spans 13 residues. The V end lost 6 bases, the J end lost 2 bases, and 13 bases lay between the germline ends. CDR3 region: CSAIGVSNYGYTF. As DNA, the CDR3 is TGCAGTGCCATAGGGGTATCCAACTATGGCTACACCTTC.

This clonotype was recorded at least ten times. As DNA, the CDR3 is TGCAGTGCTCCGTTTAGGGGGGAGGGCCCCACAGATACGCAGTATTTT. Protein product: CSAPFRGEGPTDTQYF. J is TRBJ2-3 and V is TRBV20-1; D is perhaps TRBD2 (7 bases). Germline loops: CDR1 DFQATT, CDR2 SNEGSKA (reference sequence). The length of the CDR3 is 16 residues. Trimming left V 5 bases short and J 2 bases short, with 20 bases between.

In this sample, this clonotype turned up a few times. The chain links TRBV14 to TRBJ2-5; 7 nucleotides agree with TRBD2. V shed 0 bases, J shed 0 bases, and the junction held 7 bases outside the gene matches. Germline V CDR1 and CDR2: SGHDN, FVKESK. The length of the CDR3 is 17 residues. The CDR3 nucleotides are TGTGCCAGCAGCCAAGAAACGGGGGGAGCGTACCAAGAGACCCAGTACTTC. This encodes CASSQETGGAYQETQYF.

This clonotype showed up many times. The chain employs TRBV7-6 and TRBJ2-3, with a tentative D call TRBD1 (6 bases). The CDR3 runs 19 residues. From germline, CDR1 is SGHVS and CDR2 FNYEAQ. V was cut by 2 bases and J by 2 bases, with 23 bases left in between. CDR3 sequence: CASSLSPPATGYDTDTQYF. CDR3 coding DNA: TGTGCCAGCAGCTTATCCCCCCCGGCGACAGGTTATGACACAGATACGCAGTATTTT.

This clonotype was seen many times. The V call is TRBV14, the J call TRBJ2-7; D gene ambiguous. CDR3 length: 14 amino acids. V was clipped by 0 bases and J by 4 bases, with 10 bases between them. Germline CDR1 is SGHDN and CDR2 is FVKESK. Here the CDR3 reads CASSQEQNHYEQYF. In DNA, the CDR3 is TGTGCCAGCAGCCAAGAACAGAACCATTACGAGCAGTACTTC.

In this sample, this clonotype turned up a few times. This sequence joins TRBV10-3 and TRBJ2-1; D possibly matches TRBD1 or TRBD2 (5 bases each). The germline V gene encodes CDR1 ENHRY and CDR2 SYGVKD. V lost 10 bases, J lost 8 bases, and 15 bases lay in between. This CDR3 is 12 amino acids long. CDR3 DNA sequence: TGTGCCACCAAAGGGGAGATTTATGAGCAGTTCTTC. Translation gives CATKGEIYEQFF.

This clonotype was counted ten times or more. The rearrangement uses TRBV28 and TRBJ1-5; D not certain. V gave up 4 bases and J gave up 3 bases, with 13 bases separating them. Germline V gene data show CDR1 as MDHEN and CDR2 as SYDVKM. CDR3 length: 15 residues. Here the CDR3 DNA reads TGTGCCAGCAGTTCCCTCAGCCGCAACAATCAGCCCCAGCATTTT. Protein product: CASSSLSRNNQPQHF.

This clonotype was observed many times. The CDR3 loop is CSARLHAGGNTYEQYF. The DNA of the CDR3 is TGCAGTGCTAGATTACACGCGGGGGGAAACACCTACGAGCAGTACTTC. The V and J genes are TRBV20-1 and TRBJ2-7; 8 positions match TRBD2. V lost 2 bases and J lost 2; bases outside the gene matches: 11. This CDR3 is 16 amino acids long. Germline lookup yields CDR1 DFQATT and CDR2 SNEGSKA (reference sequence).

J is TRBJ2-7 and V is TRBV7-2; D remains ambiguous. Trimming removed 2 bases from V and 3 bases from J, with 8 bases in between. The CDR3 is made up of 13 amino acids. Per germline, CDR1 SGHTA and CDR2 FQGNSA. CDR3 residues: CASSLSQDYEQYF. In DNA form, the CDR3 reads TGTGCCAGCAGCTTAAGCCAGGACTACGAGCAGTACTTC.

This clonotype came up many times. The chain has TRBV28 and TRBJ1-1; possibly TRBD1 for D (6 bases). V lost 7 bases, J lost 1 base, and 16 bases lay in between. From germline, CDR1 is MDHEN and CDR2 SYDVKM. The CDR3 runs 15 residues. Here the CDR3 reads CASNEGGGPNTEAFF. CDR3 in DNA: TGTGCCAGCAACGAAGGTGGGGGGCCGAACACTGAAGCTTTCTTT.

This clonotype has at least ten counts. The J gene is TRBJ2-7, the V gene TRBV7-2, with D possibly matching TRBD2 (6 bases). V lost 3 bases and J 0 bases, leaving 12 bases between the germline ends. The CDR3 spans 15 residues. Germline loops: CDR1 SGHTA, CDR2 FQGNSA. The CDR3 sequence: CASSLGGPSSYEQYF. The DNA of the CDR3 is TGTGCCAGCAGCTTGGGGGGACCCAGCTCCTACGAGCAGTACTTC. Supplemented by reference TRBV7-2 and TRBJ2-7, the full variable domain reads GAGVSQSPSNKVTEKGKDVELRCDPISGHTALYWYRQSLGQGLEFLIYFQGNSAPDKSGLPSDRFSAERTGGSVSTLTIQRTQQEDSAVYLCASSLGGPSSYEQYFGPGTRLTVT.

The sample holds many counts of this clonotype. The chain uses TRBV12-3 or TRBV12-4 and TRBJ2-1; 9 bases map to TRBD2. After removal of 6 bases from V and 0 bases from J, the junction contained 9 bases not matched to a gene. The length of the CDR3 is 17 residues. CDR3 DNA sequence: TGTGCCAGCAGCCCGGGGCGGCGGGAGGGCTCCTACAATGAGCAGTTCTTC. It yields the protein CASSPGRREGSYNEQFF.

At least ten counts were recorded for this clonotype. The rearrangement joins TRBV7-9 to TRBJ1-1; D not certain. Trimming cost V 0 bases and J 2 bases, with 16 bases left between them. The CDR3 extends over 17 amino acids. Germline V gives CDR1 SEHNR, CDR2 FQNEAQ (reference sequence). The CDR3 DNA follows: TGTGCCAGCAGCTTAGCGATGAATCCGGGCGGAAACACTGAAGCTTTCTTT. The encoded protein is CASSLAMNPGGNTEAFF.

This clonotype was seen at least ten times. The chain combines TRBV12-3 or TRBV12-4 with TRBJ2-3, with unresolved D. The CDR3 runs to 11 residues. V dropped 2 bases and J dropped 6 bases, with 3 bases sitting between them. Here the CDR3 DNA reads TGTGCCAGCAGTTTATTGGATACGCAGTATTTT. Its translation is CASSLLDTQYF.

This chain connects TRBV20-1 to TRBJ2-3; TRBD2 agrees at 8 bases. V lost 0 bases and J lost 5; bases outside the gene matches: 4. CDR3 length equals 14 residues. Germline V CDR1 and CDR2: DFQATT, SNEGSKA (reference sequence). The CDR3 nucleotides are TGCAGTGCTAGAGAGAGGCGGGGGGTAGATACGCAGTATTTT. The encoded protein is CSARERRGVDTQYF.

The chain has TRBV20-1 and TRBJ1-6; no definite D call. Germline-derived CDR1 and CDR2 are DFQATT and SNEGSKA (reference sequence). The CDR3 spans 12 residues. The V gene lost 1 base and the J gene lost 10 bases, with 8 bases spanning the gap. The CDR3 loop reads CSARGPDSPLHF. Here the CDR3 DNA reads TGCAGTGCTAGAGGTCCGGACTCACCCCTCCACTTT.

The sample holds many counts of this clonotype. The CDR3 region is CASSKELGVSTDTQYF. CDR3 DNA sequence: TGTGCCAGCAGCAAAGAGTTGGGGGTGAGCACAGATACGCAGTATTTT. This chain connects TRBV21-1 to TRBJ2-3; the DNA was not used to check the table's D call, TRBD1. TRBV21-1 is termed a pseudogene. The CDR3 length is 16 residues.

The table lists this clonotype with many counts. The chain joins TRBV12-3 or TRBV12-4 to TRBJ2-1; D not certain. V lost 5 bases and J lost 3, with 5 bases in between. There are 12 residues in the CDR3. CDR3 amino acids: CASSTNYNEQFF. CDR3 coding DNA: TGTGCCAGCAGTACCAACTACAATGAGCAGTTCTTC.